The T cell receptor beta chain under discussion was sequenced for a study of control samples from healthy donors and cancer patients. V gave up 2 bases and J gave up 5 bases, with 9 bases separating them. The CDR3 runs 13 residues. Germline V gene sequence: CDR1 SEHNR, CDR2 FQNEAQ (reference sequence). The assay was immunoSEQ multiplex PCR, and TCRdb's table has in-frame clones only and misses some. This sample has roughly 150,000 clones, with 93% found just once. The sample was blood. The genes are TRBV7-9 and TRBJ2-5; D is unresolved. This sequence originates from a man between 50 and 59 years old in good health. CDR3 residues: CASSLLVWETQYF. DNA for the CDR3: TGTGCCAGCAGCTTATTGGTTTGGGAGACCCAGTACTTC.